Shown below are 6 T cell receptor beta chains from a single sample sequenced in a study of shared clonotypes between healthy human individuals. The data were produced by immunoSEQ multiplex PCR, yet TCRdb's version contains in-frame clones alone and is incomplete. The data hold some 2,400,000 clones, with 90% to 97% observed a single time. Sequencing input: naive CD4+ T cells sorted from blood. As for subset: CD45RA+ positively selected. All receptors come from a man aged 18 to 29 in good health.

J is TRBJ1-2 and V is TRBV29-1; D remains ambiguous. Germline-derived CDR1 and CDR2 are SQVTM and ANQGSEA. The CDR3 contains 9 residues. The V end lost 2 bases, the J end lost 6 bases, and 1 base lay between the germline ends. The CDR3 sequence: CSVENGYTF. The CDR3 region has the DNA TGCAGCGTTGAAAATGGCTACACCTTC.

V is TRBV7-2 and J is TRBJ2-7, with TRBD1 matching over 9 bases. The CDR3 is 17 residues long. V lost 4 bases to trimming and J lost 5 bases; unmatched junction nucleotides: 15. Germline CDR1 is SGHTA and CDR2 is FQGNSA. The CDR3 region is CASSSIQGATFWDEQYF. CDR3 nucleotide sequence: TGTGCCAGCAGCTCCATACAGGGGGCCACATTTTGGGACGAGCAGTACTTC.

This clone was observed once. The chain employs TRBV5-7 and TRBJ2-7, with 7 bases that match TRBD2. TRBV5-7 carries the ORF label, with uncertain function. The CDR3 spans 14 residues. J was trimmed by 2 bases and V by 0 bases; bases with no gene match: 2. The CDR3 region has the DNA TGTGCCAGCAGCTTGGCCCGGGGGGCCTACGAGCAGTACTTC. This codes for CASSLARGAYEQYF.

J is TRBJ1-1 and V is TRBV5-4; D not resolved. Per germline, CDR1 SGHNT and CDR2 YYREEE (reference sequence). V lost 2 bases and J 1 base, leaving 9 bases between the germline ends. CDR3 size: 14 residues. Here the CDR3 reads CASSFRTGNTEAFF. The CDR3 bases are TGTGCCAGCAGCTTCAGGACGGGGAACACTGAAGCTTTCTTT. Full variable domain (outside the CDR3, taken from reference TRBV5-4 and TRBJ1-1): ETGVTQSPTHLIKTRGQQVTLRCSSQSGHNTVSWYQQALGQGPQFIFQYYREEENGRGNFPPRFSGLQFPNYSSELNVNALELDDSALYLCASSFRTGNTEAFFGQGTRLTVV.

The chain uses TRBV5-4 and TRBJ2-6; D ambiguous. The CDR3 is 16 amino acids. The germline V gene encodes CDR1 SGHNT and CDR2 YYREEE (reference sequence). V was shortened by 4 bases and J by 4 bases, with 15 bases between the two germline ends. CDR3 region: CASSPALGTGANVLTF. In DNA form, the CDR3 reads TGTGCCAGCAGCCCCGCCCTGGGTACCGGGGCCAACGTCCTGACTTTC.

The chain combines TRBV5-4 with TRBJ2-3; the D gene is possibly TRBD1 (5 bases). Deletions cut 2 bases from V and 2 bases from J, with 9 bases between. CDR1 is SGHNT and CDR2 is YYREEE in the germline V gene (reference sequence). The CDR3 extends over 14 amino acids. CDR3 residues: CASSLGAITDTQYF. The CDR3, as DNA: TGTGCCAGCAGCTTAGGGGCTATCACAGATACGCAGTATTTT.